This is a list of T cell receptor beta chains from one sample in a study of cytomegalovirus exposure and HLA in healthy donors. The assay was immunoSEQ multiplex PCR, and TCRdb's table has in-frame clones only and misses some. The sample lists 85,000 to 100,000 clones, approximately 80% occurring once. Sequencing was done on a sample of PBMCs. The receptors here all came from a female donor in good health and CMV-seropositive. CDR3s include the opening cysteine and the closing phenylalanine or tryptophan. Fields, in order: D gene, clone size, CDR3 length, J gene, V gene, CDR3 protein, CDR3 DNA. A D gene is named only where the DNA matches it firmly. Rows give clone size only sometimes, using once, few, many, or a class for an expanded clone.

NA | once | 14 | TRBJ1-6 | TRBV2 | CASSAGINNSPLHF | TGTGCCAGCAGTGCAGGTATTAATAATTCACCCCTCCACTTT
NA | NA | 14 | TRBJ1-4 | TRBV7-9 | CASSFSGGGEKLFF | TGTGCCAGCAGCTTTAGCGGAGGAGGGGAAAAACTGTTTTTT
NA | NA | 14 | TRBJ2-7 | TRBV2 | CASSEQGPTYEQYF | TGTGCCAGCAGTGAGCAGGGGCCTACCTACGAGCAGTACTTC
TRBD1 | NA | 15 | TRBJ1-4 | TRBV7-6 | CASSPGTGAAEKLFF | TGTGCCAGCAGCCCTGGGACAGGGGCGGCTGAAAAACTGTTTTTT
NA | once | 15 | TRBJ1-5 | TRBV4-1 | CASSQDWSINQPQHF | TGCGCCAGCAGCCAAGATTGGAGTATCAATCAGCCCCAGCATTTT
TRBD1 | NA | 14 | TRBJ2-5 | TRBV7-3 | CASSLQGAEETQYF | TGTGCCAGCAGCTTACAGGGGGCGGAGGAGACCCAGTACTTC
TRBD1 | NA | 14 | TRBJ1-1 | TRBV15 | CATRPSGQGTEAFF | TGTGCCACCAGGCCGTCGGGACAGGGAACTGAAGCTTTCTTT
NA | NA | 13 | TRBJ1-2 | TRBV2 | CASRSGPNYGYTF | TGTGCCAGCAGGTCAGGGCCTAACTATGGCTACACCTTC
NA | NA | 15 | TRBJ2-3 | TRBV5-1 | CASSIGHLNTDTQYF | TGCGCCAGCAGCATCGGACATCTGAACACAGATACGCAGTATTTT
TRBD1 | few | 15 | TRBJ2-7 | TRBV19 | CASSLRTGLAYEQYF | TGTGCCAGTAGTCTTAGGACAGGGCTCGCCTACGAGCAGTACTTC
NA | NA | 13 | TRBJ2-5 | TRBV29-1 | CSVAPRLQETQYF | TGCAGCGTTGCTCCCAGGCTCCAAGAGACCCAGTACTTC
NA | NA | 12 | TRBJ1-4 | TRBV7-9 | CASSPEGEKLFF | TGTGCCAGCAGCCCCGAGGGTGAAAAACTGTTTTTT
NA | few | 14 | TRBJ2-5 | TRBV4-1 | CASSQETAQETQYF | TGCGCCAGCAGCCAAGAAACAGCCCAAGAGACCCAGTACTTC
NA | NA | 11 | TRBJ2-5 | TRBV20-1 | CSARGQETQYF | TGCAGTGCCAGGGGTCAAGAGACCCAGTACTTC
TRBD1 | NA | 12 | TRBJ1-1 | TRBV19 | CASSIQGDEAFF | TGTGCCAGTAGTATTCAGGGGGATGAAGCTTTCTTT
NA | NA | 16 | TRBJ1-6 | TRBV15 | CATSRVGRGIYSPLHF | TGTGCCACCAGCAGAGTGGGCAGGGGAATCTATTCACCCCTCCACTTT
NA | once | 13 | TRBJ1-2 | TRBV30 | CAQTQGYGYGYTF | TGTGCCCAGACCCAGGGGTATGGCTATGGCTACACCTTC
TRBD1 | NA | 12 | TRBJ1-2 | TRBV6-1 | CASSGQGRGYTF | TGTGCCAGCAGTGGACAGGGTAGGGGCTACACCTTC
NA | NA | 14 | TRBJ1-5 | TRBV19 | CASSLIKSDQPQHF | TGTGCTAGTAGCCTGATCAAGAGCGATCAGCCCCAGCATTTT
TRBD2 | NA | 15 | TRBJ2-7 | TRBV7-2 | CASRGVLAGVYEQYF | TGTGCCAGCAGAGGCGTCCTAGCGGGTGTGTACGAGCAGTACTTC
TRBD1 | few | 15 | TRBJ1-2 | TRBV2 | CASRGGQGIYYGYTF | TGTGCCAGCAGAGGAGGACAGGGGATCTATTATGGCTACACCTTC
TRBD2 | few | 15 | TRBJ2-2 | TRBV30 | CAWSVLAGDTGELFF | TGTGCCTGGAGTGTACTAGCGGGAGACACCGGGGAGCTGTTTTTT
TRBD1 | once | 14 | TRBJ2-7 | TRBV13 | CASSSGTAAYEQYF | TGTGCCAGCAGCTCCGGGACAGCCGCCTACGAGCAGTACTTC
NA | NA | 15 | TRBJ1-2 | TRBV6-5 | CASSYSSFGGYGYTF | TGTGCCAGCAGTTACTCCTCGTTCGGGGGCTATGGCTACACCTTC
NA | NA | 11 | TRBJ1-1 | TRBV20-1 | CSAFLAGEAFF | TGCAGTGCTTTCCTGGCGGGTGAAGCTTTCTTT
TRBD1 | once | 15 | TRBJ1-2 | TRBV7-2 | CASSTGDRSNYGYTF | TGTGCCAGCAGCACCGGGGACAGGAGTAACTATGGCTACACCTTC
TRBD1 | NA | 13 | TRBJ2-1 | TRBV6-5 | CASSRDRYNEQFF | TGTGCCAGCAGCAGGGACAGATACAATGAGCAGTTCTTC
TRBD1 | NA | 16 | TRBJ1-2 | TRBV10-2 | CASSGQVRRANYGYTF | TGCGCCAGCTCAGGACAGGTTCGACGAGCTAACTATGGCTACACCTTC
TRBD2 | once | 19 | TRBJ2-1 | TRBV5-1 | CASSLVGLAGVLSYNEQFF | TGCGCCAGCAGCTTGGTGGGGCTAGCGGGAGTTCTCTCCTACAATGAGCAGTTCTTC
TRBD2 | NA | 16 | TRBJ2-7 | TRBV15 | CATSRDRGGAGGEQYF | TGTGCCACCAGCAGAGATAGGGGGGGAGCGGGAGGCGAGCAGTACTTC
NA | NA | 13 | TRBJ2-5 | TRBV5-4 | CASSLNGLETQYF | TGTGCCAGCAGCTTGAACGGTCTGGAGACCCAGTACTTC
TRBD1 | NA | 16 | TRBJ2-5 | TRBV5-4 | CASSLEGAVDQETQYF | TGTGCCAGCAGCTTGGAGGGGGCGGTGGACCAAGAGACCCAGTACTTC
TRBD1 | NA | 15 | TRBJ2-7 | TRBV28 | CASSTPGTGSYEQYF | TGTGCCAGCAGCACACCCGGGACAGGGTCCTACGAGCAGTACTTC
NA | NA | 15 | TRBJ1-1 | TRBV19 | CASSIGSRRNTEAFF | TGTGCCAGTAGTATCGGATCCCGGAGGAACACTGAAGCTTTCTTT
TRBD2 | few | 16 | TRBJ2-1 | TRBV7-9 | CSSSLIGEGISNEQFF | TGTTCCAGCAGCCTCATCGGGGAGGGAATTAGCAATGAGCAGTTCTTC
NA | once | 15 | TRBJ1-1 | TRBV5-1 | CASSLDSGGAAEAFF | TGCGCCAGCAGCTTGGATAGTGGGGGCGCGGCTGAAGCTTTCTTT
TRBD1 | few | 13 | TRBJ2-7 | TRBV29-1 | CSVPQGADHEQYF | TGCAGCGTTCCACAGGGGGCGGATCACGAGCAGTACTTC
NA | NA | 16 | TRBJ1-4 | TRBV7-9 | CASSLTRRQPAEKLFF | TGTGCCAGCAGCCTAACACGCCGACAGCCCGCCGAAAAACTGTTTTTT
NA | NA | 14 | TRBJ2-3 | TRBV5-3 | CARSPSGGTDTQYF | TGTGCCAGAAGCCCCTCCGGAGGCACAGATACGCAGTATTTT
TRBD1 | few | 15 | TRBJ1-2 | TRBV2 | CASSVRTGVDYGYTF | TGTGCCAGCAGTGTAAGGACAGGGGTTGACTATGGCTACACCTTC
TRBD2 | NA | 17 | TRBJ2-1 | TRBV7-6 | CASTIAGGTSLYNEQFF | TGTGCCAGCACCATAGCGGGGGGAACTTCTTTATACAATGAGCAGTTCTTC
TRBD1 | NA | 15 | TRBJ1-2 | TRBV10-3 | CAISVSSGGDYGYTF | TGTGCCATCAGTGTTTCCTCAGGGGGAGATTATGGCTACACCTTC
TRBD2 | NA | 14 | TRBJ2-1 | TRBV12-5 | CASGLTSGYNEQFF | TGTGCTAGTGGTCTTACTAGCGGTTACAATGAGCAGTTCTTC
TRBD1 | once | 18 | TRBJ1-2 | TRBV6-1 | CASSALFPRDRGLYGYTF | TGTGCCAGCAGTGCCTTGTTTCCCCGGGACAGGGGCCTCTATGGCTACACCTTC
TRBD1 | NA | 14 | TRBJ1-5 | TRBV5-1 | CASSLSTGDQPQHF | TGCGCCAGCAGCCTATCGACAGGGGATCAGCCCCAGCATTTT
NA | NA | 14 | TRBJ2-3 | TRBV5-1 | CASSLGQWTDTQYF | TGCGCCAGCAGCTTGGGGCAATGGACAGATACGCAGTATTTT
NA | NA | 16 | TRBJ1-1 | TRBV5-1 | CATKPTNGRDGTEAFF | TGCGCCACCAAACCTACTAACGGGAGAGATGGCACTGAAGCTTTCTTT
TRBD1 | NA | 15 | TRBJ2-7 | TRBV19 | CASKFTDREFYEQYF | TGTGCCAGTAAATTCACGGACAGGGAGTTCTACGAGCAGTACTTC
TRBD1 | NA | 15 | TRBJ2-7 | TRBV7-9 | CASSFPGQRPYEQYF | TGTGCCAGCAGCTTTCCGGGACAGCGGCCCTACGAGCAGTACTTC
NA | NA | 13 | TRBJ1-1 | TRBV11-2 | CASSLVEATEAFF | TGTGCCAGCAGCTTAGTCGAGGCCACTGAAGCTTTCTTT
NA | NA | 12 | TRBJ1-1 | TRBV9 | CASNDIGTEAFF | TGTGCCAGCAACGACATTGGCACTGAAGCTTTCTTT
TRBD1 | NA | 19 | TRBJ2-1 | TRBV18 | CASSPKMTSGTGAYNEQFF | TGTGCCAGCTCACCGAAGATGACCTCCGGGACAGGGGCCTACAATGAGCAGTTCTTC
NA | NA | 18 | TRBJ2-3 | TRBV7-9 | CASSPPPGDGSSTDTQYF | TGTGCCAGCAGCCCCCCGCCAGGGGACGGATCTAGCACAGATACGCAGTATTTT
TRBD1 | once | 17 | TRBJ1-3 | TRBV5-1 | CASSLEGTGSFIDTIYF | TGCGCCAGCAGCTTGGAGGGGACAGGGTCGTTTATAGACACCATATATTTT
TRBD2 | NA | 15 | TRBJ2-3 | TRBV28 | CASSSRGGSPDTQYF | TGTGCCAGCAGTAGTCGGGGGGGATCTCCAGATACGCAGTATTTT
TRBD1 | NA | 14 | TRBJ1-2 | TRBV29-1 | CSVDRQGNNYGYTF | TGCAGCGTTGATCGACAGGGGAATAACTATGGCTACACCTTC
NA | NA | 13 | TRBJ1-2 | TRBV5-4 | CASSYQGGRGYTF | TGTGCCAGCAGCTACCAAGGGGGTAGGGGCTACACCTTC
TRBD1 | few | 17 | TRBJ1-6 | TRBV30 | CAWSVPRTGAYNSPLHF | TGTGCCTGGAGTGTACCCCGGACAGGCGCCTATAATTCACCCCTCCACTTT
NA | NA | 16 | TRBJ2-5 | TRBV27 | CASSISGGSGGQTQYF | TGTGCCAGCAGCATCAGTGGTGGGTCGGGCGGGCAGACCCAGTACTTC
TRBD1 | once | 13 | TRBJ2-7 | TRBV25-1 | CASSAQGEHEQYF | TGTGCCAGCAGTGCGCAGGGGGAGCACGAGCAGTACTTC